The following is a T cell receptor beta chain sequence with its context. This clonotype was counted many times. Its recognized antigen is unknown. Qualities for individual bases were not recorded, and no much larger clone is one base off. This specimen belongs to a study of identical twins (dated by TCRdb to about 2016). Regarding the study in general: TCR alpha and beta repertoires from monozygotic twins, unrelated adults of various ages and cord blood were deep-sequenced to test whether fetal clonotypes persist. To rule out contamination, the twin experiments were replicated at different times with different library preparation protocols. Results and caveats for the whole study, not just this receptor: Fewer insertions were carried by abundant cord blood beta clonotypes; a weaker similar trend was observed in young adult naive repertoires, while no such trend was observed in memory repertoires. Out-of-frame TCR alpha sequences shared between twins showed an excess of low generation-probability sequences compared with coincidental sharing between unrelated individuals. Because the same donors could not be followed over many years, the conclusions relied on cross-sectional statistical analysis. Invariant T cells such as MAIT and iNKT could partly confound zero-insertion analyses, though diverse VJ usage argued against this for most clonotypes. In monozygotic twins, recombination models systematically underestimated out-of-frame TCR alpha sharing, but the models matched the sharing seen between unrelated individuals. In beta out-of-frame sequences, excess twin sharing was weaker, because having fewer shared sequences lowered the signal-to-noise ratio.

Every donor in the study was a healthy Caucasian. The twin cohort comprised three pairs of female monozygotic twins, all aged roughly 18 to 30 years. RNA for TCR libraries was isolated from peripheral blood mononuclear cells. The CDR3, cysteine through phenylalanine, is 14 amino acids long. Left in the record is the CDR3 DNA by itself, 42 bases read in frame from the first base. Taken from the germline V gene, the CDR1 and CDR2 loops are ENHRY and SYGVKD. Trimming takes 3 bases off V and 1 base off J; junction bases not matched to a gene: 1. The library was generated by 5' RACE. Sequencing took place on an Illumina HiSeq 2000. A universal primer binding site was introduced by template switching, and a unique molecular identifier was present in the final cDNA, enabling accurate counting of TCR cDNA molecules. First-strand cDNA for TCR alpha and beta chains was synthesized from specific primers in the conserved constant-segment region. Each cDNA library was double barcoded, with a SMART-Mk sample barcode plus Illumina barcodes, to control for contamination. Two successive PCR steps introduced TruSeq adapter sequences along with Illumina sample barcodes. Sequencing of the TCR alpha and beta cDNA libraries was done on the Illumina HiSeq platform using custom primers. On the study's bioinformatics: MiGEC processed the raw reads to extract unique molecular identifiers, while MiXCR was used to determine the CDR3 positions. For each individual, recombination models were inferred using an EM algorithm with the repgenHMM and IGoR tools. Shared clonotypes were analyzed with the tcR package in R, and sharing was normalized by the product of cloneset sizes. To study raw recombination free of thymic and clonal selection effects, out-of-frame nonproductive sequences were analyzed. The raw public data were reprocessed by TCRdb itself: fastp quality trimming at Q25, MiXCR clonotype calling, in-frame beta chains only. Rows are combined by CDR3 protein, so each entry shows the most common genes and DNA. None of the V and J calls come from the authors' own analysis; TCRdb made them. The sample data list 500,000 to 650,000 distinct CDR3 sequences, and 7.1% of these were observed just once. 1.6% of the sample comes from the top ten.

These sequences were also reported in another study, on yellow fever vaccine responses in identical twins. From the second report: The authors reported that the T cell response to vaccination in identical twins appeared partly convergent and partly personalized. The study precisely tracked vaccine-responding T cell clones in identical twins.

The chain links TRBV10-3 with TRBJ2-7; 9 nucleotides in the junction match TRBD2. Sequenced material: PBMCs. This clonotype was obtained from a woman aged 18-29 years in good health. The bases are TGTGCCATCAGTGATCTAGCGGGATCCTACGAGCAGTACTTC. This gives the protein CAISDLAGSYEQYF.